This T cell receptor beta chain was recorded in a study of T-cell reconstitution after alpha-beta-depleted transplantation in children. Molecular barcoding with unique molecular identifiers was used for the TCRbeta library. TCRdb analysed the PCR reads with MiXCR anew, one entry per CDR3 protein. Of about a million distinct CDR3 sequences in the sample, around 30% were seen once. V was clipped by 10 bases and J by 2 bases, with 11 bases between them. The CDR3 is made up of 13 amino acids. Germline V gives CDR1 SNHLY, CDR2 FYNNEI. Regarding this clonotype: What it recognizes is unknown.

Notes on the study in general: At around two months after transplant, the alpha-beta T cells were reportedly derived from several hundred expanded clones that came from non-depleted graft cells.

The J gene is TRBJ2-2, the V gene TRBV2, with a tentative D call TRBD1 (6 bases). This sample comprised PBMCs, mostly from graft donor cells, obtained 360 days after TCRalphabeta/CD19-depleted stem cell transplant. This TCR came from a boy younger than two who had a stem cell transplant for SCID, so the T cells may come from the graft donor. CDR3: CAIPDSNTGELFF. The CDR3, as DNA: TGTGCCATCCCGGACAGTAACACCGGGGAGCTGTTTTTT.